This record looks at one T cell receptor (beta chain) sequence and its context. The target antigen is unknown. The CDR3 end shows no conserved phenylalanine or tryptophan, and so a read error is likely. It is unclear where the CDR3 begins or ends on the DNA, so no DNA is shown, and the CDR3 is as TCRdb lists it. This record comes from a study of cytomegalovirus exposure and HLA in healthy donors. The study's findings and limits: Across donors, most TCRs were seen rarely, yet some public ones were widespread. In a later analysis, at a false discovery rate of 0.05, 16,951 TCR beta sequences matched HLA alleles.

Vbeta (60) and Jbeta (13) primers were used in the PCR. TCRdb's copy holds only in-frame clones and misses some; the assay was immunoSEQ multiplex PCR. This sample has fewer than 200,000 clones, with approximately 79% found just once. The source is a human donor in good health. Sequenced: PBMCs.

CDR3: CASSFQTEARL. V and J are TRBV6-1 and TRBJ2-7; TRBD1 is the table's D call, not checked against the DNA. The CDR3 sequence runs 11 residues, both termini included. CDR1 and CDR2 (germline): MNHNS, SASEGT.